These 18 T cell receptor beta chains were all obtained from the same sample, sequenced in a study of somatic mutations in cytotoxic T cells in rheumatoid arthritis. Some clones are missing from TCRdb's copy, which holds only in-frame ones; the method was immunoSEQ multiplex PCR. The sample includes about 18,000 clones, around 80% of them seen just once. The sample taken for sequencing was CD8+ T cells sorted from blood. These receptor sequences come from an adult with rheumatoid arthritis.

The rearrangement links TRBV11-2 to TRBJ2-7, with 14 bases matching TRBD2. There are 15 residues in the CDR3. The junction had 1 base not matched to a gene; V was cut back by 1 base and J by 5 bases. Germline V gives CDR1 SGHAT, CDR2 FQNNGV. The CDR3 loop is CASSLGTSGRNEQYF. CDR3 DNA sequence: TGTGCCAGCAGCTTAGGGACTAGCGGGAGGAACGAGCAGTACTTC.

The rearrangement uses TRBV5-4 and TRBJ2-5, with D perhaps TRBD2 (6 bases). From germline, CDR1 is SGHNT and CDR2 YYREEE (reference sequence). Trimming cost V 3 bases and J 5 bases, with 17 bases left between them. This CDR3 is built from 15 residues. In DNA, the CDR3 is TGTGCCAGCAGCTCCCATACTAGGGAGGAGGAGACCCAGTACTTC. Protein product: CASSSHTREEETQYF. The full variable domain, with the rest looked up from reference TRBV5-4 and TRBJ2-5, is ETGVTQSPTHLIKTRGQQVTLRCSSQSGHNTVSWYQQALGQGPQFIFQYYREEENGRGNFPPRFSGLQFPNYSSELNVNALELDDSALYLCASSSHTREEETQYFGPGTRLLVL.

The chain has TRBV5-6 and TRBJ2-4, with 8 bases identical to TRBD1. Looked up from germline, CDR1 is SGHDT and CDR2 is YYEEEE. The V and J ends lost 2 bases and 0 bases, in that order; junction bases with no gene match: 13. The CDR3 length is 19 residues. Written as DNA, the CDR3 is TGTGCCAGCAGCTTCCGGACAGGGTTGGTCCCCTTAGCCAAAAACATTCAGTACTTC. As protein: CASSFRTGLVPLAKNIQYF.

V usage is TRBV6-5 and J usage is TRBJ1-5; D remains unclear. Trimming cost V 4 bases and J 1 base, with 8 bases left between them. The CDR3 has 14 residues. Per germline, CDR1 MNHEY and CDR2 SVGAGI. CDR3 region: CASSLQSSNQPQHF. DNA for the CDR3: TGTGCCAGCAGTTTACAGAGCAGCAATCAGCCCCAGCATTTT.

CDR3 in amino acids: CASTPERSSHPYEQYF. The CDR3 nucleotides read TGTGCCAGCACCCCCGAACGATCTTCTCACCCCTACGAGCAGTACTTC. The V call is TRBV6-4, the J call TRBJ2-7; no definite D call. The V gene's germline CDR1 is MRHNA and CDR2 SNTAGT. Between the trimmed V and J ends, which lost 7 bases and 2 bases, there was a span of 21 bases. CDR3 length equals 16 residues.

The chain is built from TRBV6-5 and TRBJ2-7; no reliable D call. Trimming shortened V by 2 bases and J by 3 bases, and 8 bases separated the two germline ends. Germline V gene sequence: CDR1 MNHEY, CDR2 SVGAGI. The CDR3 sequence is 13 residues long. In nucleotides, the CDR3 is TGTGCCAGCAGTTACGCCAGAGGCTACGAGCAGTACTTC. Its protein product is CASSYARGYEQYF.

This clone has only one observation. The chain employs TRBV7-9 and TRBJ1-6, with a possible D match to TRBD1 (5 bases). The CDR3 covers 18 residues. The germline gives CDR1 SEHNR, CDR2 FQNEAQ (reference sequence). Trimming pared 1 base from V and 0 bases from J, leaving 13 bases between. This CDR3 is CASSLGQGGTSYNSPLHF. The CDR3 DNA reads TGTGCCAGCAGCTTAGGGCAGGGAGGCACCTCCTATAATTCACCCCTCCACTTT.

The chain uses TRBV11-2 and TRBJ2-3, with 7 positions matching TRBD2. Trimming removed 4 bases from V and 6 bases from J; junction bases left unmatched: 22. CDR3 length: 19 residues. Germline values: CDR1 SGHAT, CDR2 FQNNGV. CDR3 in DNA: TGTGCCAGCAGCTCTCCCCGGGGTGGAGGGAGGGTAGACGCGGATACGCAGTATTTT. Amino acids: CASSSPRGGGRVDADTQYF.

This sequence joins TRBV6-5 and TRBJ1-1; D unresolved. The CDR3 covers 13 residues. The V gene's germline CDR1 is MNHEY and CDR2 SVGAGI. Trimming took off 3 bases at V and 1 base at J, with 6 bases between the two ends. CDR3: CASSYNGNTEAFF. The CDR3 DNA follows: TGTGCCAGCAGTTATAACGGGAACACTGAAGCTTTCTTT.

The chain's CDR3 is CASSQERAGGSDTQYF. The CDR3 region has the DNA TGTGCCAGCAGCCAAGAACGGGCGGGGGGATCAGATACGCAGTATTTT. J is TRBJ2-3 and V is TRBV4-2; 8 bases align to TRBD2. Looked up from germline, CDR1 is LGHNA and CDR2 is YNFKEQ. Trimming cost V 0 bases and J 4 bases; bases outside gene matches: 6. The CDR3 contains 16 residues.

The chain couples TRBV7-6 to TRBJ2-5; possible D gene TRBD2, 5 bases. Per germline, CDR1 SGHVS and CDR2 FNYEAQ. V lost 1 base and J 4 bases, leaving 10 bases between the germline ends. This CDR3 spans 14 amino acids. The CDR3 DNA follows: TGTGCCAGCAGCTTAGGGCCGGGGTCAGAGACCCAGTACTTC. Translated, it gives CASSLGPGSETQYF.

The V call is TRBV6-1, the J call TRBJ1-2; D is undetermined. In germline, CDR1 is MNHNS, CDR2 SASEGT. The ends were cut back, 3 bases at V and 0 bases at J, with 17 bases in the middle. The CDR3 loop spans 17 amino acids. The CDR3 is CASSDRTVSTSNYGYTF. In nucleotides, the CDR3 is TGTGCCAGCAGTGACCGGACGGTTAGTACCTCTAACTATGGCTACACCTTC.

This sequence joins TRBV27 and TRBJ2-1; 13 bases map to TRBD2. The CDR3 length is 15 residues. V lost 6 bases, J lost 8 bases, and 7 bases stayed unmatched. Germline values: CDR1 MNHEY, CDR2 SMNVEV (reference sequence). CDR3 amino acids: CASSAGTSGIDEQFF. The CDR3 DNA follows: TGTGCCAGCAGCGCCGGGACTAGCGGGATTGATGAGCAGTTCTTC.

This chain joins TRBV11-2 and TRBJ2-7; D is undetermined. This CDR3 is built from 15 residues. The germline gives CDR1 SGHAT, CDR2 FQNNGV. V was shortened by 5 bases and J by 2 bases, with 16 bases between the two germline ends. The CDR3 here is CASSPDPGFPYEQYF. CDR3 coding DNA: TGTGCCAGCAGCCCAGACCCTGGATTCCCCTACGAGCAGTACTTC.

This clone was found a few times. The gene calls are TRBV28 and TRBJ1-1; D not certain. The germline gives CDR1 MDHEN, CDR2 SYDVKM. The V end was cut by 3 bases, the J end by 0 bases, with 11 bases between. This CDR3 comprises 15 residues. The CDR3 here is CASSLAEEVNTEAFF. In DNA form, the CDR3 reads TGTGCCAGCAGTTTGGCAGAGGAGGTGAACACTGAAGCTTTCTTT.

V usage is TRBV9 and J usage is TRBJ2-2, with TRBD1 as a possible D gene (6 bases). Trimming left V 2 bases short and J 5 bases short, with 13 bases between. The CDR3 loop spans 15 amino acids. Germline V gene lookup returns CDR1 SGDLS and CDR2 YYNGEE. The CDR3 protein is CASSVEGGSTGELFF. In nucleotides, the CDR3 is TGTGCCAGCAGCGTTGAAGGGGGATCTACCGGGGAGCTGTTTTTT.

The genes are TRBV4-1 and TRBJ2-7, with 9 nucleotides matching TRBD1. Germline assignment: CDR1 MGHRA and CDR2 YSYEKL. J gave up 6 bases and V 0 bases, and 6 bases lay outside the gene matches. The CDR3 consists of 15 residues. In nucleotides, the CDR3 is TGCGCCAGCAGCCAAGAACAGGGGGCTGGTCTCGAGCAGTACTTC. As protein: CASSQEQGAGLEQYF.

V usage is TRBV14 and J usage is TRBJ1-3, with no clear D. The ends were cut back, 5 bases at V and 4 bases at J, with 18 bases in the middle. CDR3 length equals 16 residues. Germline-derived CDR1 and CDR2 are SGHDN and FVKESK. The CDR3 DNA follows: TGTGCCAGCAGCGACTACAGAGGGTACTCGGGAAACACCATATATTTT. It translates to CASSDYRGYSGNTIYF.